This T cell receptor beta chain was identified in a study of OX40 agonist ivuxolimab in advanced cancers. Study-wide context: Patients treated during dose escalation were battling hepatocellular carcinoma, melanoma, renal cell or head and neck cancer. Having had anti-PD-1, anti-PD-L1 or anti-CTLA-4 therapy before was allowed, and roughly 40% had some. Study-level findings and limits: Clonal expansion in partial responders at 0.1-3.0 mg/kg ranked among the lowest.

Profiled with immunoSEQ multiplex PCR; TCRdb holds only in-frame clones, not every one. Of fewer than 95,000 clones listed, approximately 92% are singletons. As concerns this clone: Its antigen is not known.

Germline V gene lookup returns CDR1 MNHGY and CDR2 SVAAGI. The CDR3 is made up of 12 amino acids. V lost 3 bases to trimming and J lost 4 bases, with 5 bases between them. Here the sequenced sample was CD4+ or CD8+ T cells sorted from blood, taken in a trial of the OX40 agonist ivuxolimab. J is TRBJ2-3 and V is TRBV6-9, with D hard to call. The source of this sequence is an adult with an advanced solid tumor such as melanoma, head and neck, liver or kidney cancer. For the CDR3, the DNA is TGTGCCAGCAGTTACAGTCCAGATACGCAGTATTTT. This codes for CASSYSPDTQYF.